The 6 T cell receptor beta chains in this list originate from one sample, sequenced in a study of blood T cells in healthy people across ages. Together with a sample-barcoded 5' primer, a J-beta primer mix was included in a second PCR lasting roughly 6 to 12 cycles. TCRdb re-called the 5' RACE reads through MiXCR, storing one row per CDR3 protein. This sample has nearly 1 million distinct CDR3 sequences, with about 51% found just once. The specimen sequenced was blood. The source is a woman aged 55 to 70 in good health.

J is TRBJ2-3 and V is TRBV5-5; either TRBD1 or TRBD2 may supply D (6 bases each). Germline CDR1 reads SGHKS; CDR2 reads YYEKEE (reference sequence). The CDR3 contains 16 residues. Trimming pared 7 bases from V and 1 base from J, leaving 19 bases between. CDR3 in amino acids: CASGLQGRVGTDTQYF. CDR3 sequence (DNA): TGTGCCAGCGGACTACAGGGACGGGTCGGCACAGATACGCAGTATTTT.

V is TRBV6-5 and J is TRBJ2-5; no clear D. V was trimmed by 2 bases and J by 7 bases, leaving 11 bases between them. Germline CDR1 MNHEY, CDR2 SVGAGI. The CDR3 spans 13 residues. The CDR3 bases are TGTGCCAGCAGTTACGCGGAGTTGGGGACCCAGTACTTC. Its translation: CASSYAELGTQYF.

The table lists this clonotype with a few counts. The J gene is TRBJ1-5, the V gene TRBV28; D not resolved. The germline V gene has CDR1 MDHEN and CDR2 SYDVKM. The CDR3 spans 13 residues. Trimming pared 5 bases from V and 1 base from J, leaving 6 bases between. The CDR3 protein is CASSRVSNQPQHF. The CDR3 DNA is TGTGCCAGCAGTAGAGTAAGCAATCAGCCCCAGCATTTT.

The CDR3 region is CASSPQGFGYEQYF. DNA of the CDR3: TGCGCCAGCAGCCCTCAGGGATTTGGCTACGAGCAGTACTTC. V is TRBV4-1 and J is TRBJ2-7; TRBD1 might be the D (5 bases). Germline CDR1 reads MGHRA; CDR2 reads YSYEKL. This CDR3 is 14 amino acids long. Trimming pared 4 bases from V and 3 bases from J, leaving 13 bases between.

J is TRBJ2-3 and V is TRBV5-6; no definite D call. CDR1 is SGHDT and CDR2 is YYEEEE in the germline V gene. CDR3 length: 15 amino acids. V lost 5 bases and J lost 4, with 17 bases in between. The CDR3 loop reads CASRTSRLLSDTQYF. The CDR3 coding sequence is TGTGCCAGCAGAACGAGTCGGCTTTTGTCAGATACGCAGTATTTT.

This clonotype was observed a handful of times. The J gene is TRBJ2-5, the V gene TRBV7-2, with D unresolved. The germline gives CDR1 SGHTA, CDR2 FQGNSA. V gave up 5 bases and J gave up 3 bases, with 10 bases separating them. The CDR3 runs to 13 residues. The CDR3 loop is CASSPGPKETQYF. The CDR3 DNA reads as TGTGCCAGCAGCCCTGGACCTAAAGAGACCCAGTACTTC.